At least ten counts were recorded for the clone carrying this T cell receptor beta chain. Antigen specificity is unknown. Noted time point: newly diagnosed GD, antithyroid drugs for less than 3 months. PBMC-extracted RNA yielded the TCR library. Peripheral blood, at roughly 9 milliliters, went into EDTA tubes. TCR beta libraries were built with iRepertoire HTBI primers and Arm-PCR of CDR3 regions. How the authors handled the data: Sample data revealed fewer than 70 TRBV and 14 TRBJ segments. TCRdb redid the calling of the multiplex PCR reads with MiXCR, one entry per CDR3 protein. The V and J calls were not made by the authors but by TCRdb's processing. The sample holds around 240,000 distinct CDR3 sequences; under 20% are singletons and the top ten take approximately 14%. The data derive from a study of regulatory T cells in long-lasting Graves disease. Findings and limits, study-wide: Accuracy may have suffered from the small sample size. Public clonotype sharing was higher in persistent than newly diagnosed patients.

The germline CDR1 and CDR2 sequences are MNHEY and SMNVEV (reference sequence). This CDR3 region has 18 residues. Trimming cost V 3 bases and J 2 bases, with 20 bases left between them. These data were also filed under a second study, of T cells in Graves' hyperthyroidism and ophthalmopathy.

The clonotype comes from a woman aged 30 to 39 with Graves disease. This chain joins TRBV27 and TRBJ2-1; weak D call: TRBD2 (5 bases). Sequenced material: peripheral blood mononuclear cells (PBMCs), taken at new diagnosis, from a patient treated with antithyroid drugs. CDR3 bases: TGTGCCAGCAGTTTGGAGGCCCCCCACGAAGGCGCCTACAATGAGCAGTTCTTC. Amino acid sequence: CASSLEAPHEGAYNEQFF.